Following are 32 T cell receptor beta chains from one sample sequenced in a study of blood T cell repertoires in COVID-19. TCRdb keeps only in-frame clones here, not all; method: immunoSEQ multiplex PCR. The sample has 180,000 or so clones, approximately 85% seen once. Sequenced: PBMCs or T cells enriched from blood (not recorded which). These receptors all come from a man aged 35-49 years who had recovered from COVID-19.

The V call is TRBV5-4, the J call TRBJ1-1, with TRBD1 matching over 10 bases. Germline CDR1 is SGHNT and CDR2 is YYREEE (reference sequence). The CDR3 spans 13 residues. The ends lost 3 bases at V and 11 bases at J; junction bases unmatched: 7. In nucleotides, the CDR3 is TGTGCCAGCAGCTCGGGACAGGGGTTTGACGCTTTCTTT. The encoded protein is CASSSGQGFDAFF.

V gene TRBV18 combines with J gene TRBJ2-1; 14 nucleotides agree with TRBD2. After removal of 1 base from V and 1 base from J, the junction contained 6 bases not matched to a gene. This CDR3 is built from 19 residues. From germline, CDR1 is KGHSH and CDR2 LQKENI. The CDR3 DNA is TGTGCCAGCTCACCACAGGGACTAGCGGGAGTAGATTCCTACAATGAGCAGTTCTTC. Its protein is CASSPQGLAGVDSYNEQFF.

The chain has TRBV27 and TRBJ1-2, with D perhaps TRBD1 (5 bases). Trimming cost V 1 base and J 5 bases, with 20 bases left between them. Germline CDR1 reads MNHEY; CDR2 reads SMNVEV (reference sequence). CDR3 length: 17 residues. CDR3 nucleotides: TGTGCCAGCAGTTTATATTCTGCGGGGGGGAGAAATTATGGCTACACCTTC. It is translated as CASSLYSAGGRNYGYTF.

V is TRBV25-1 and J is TRBJ2-7; 7 positions match TRBD1. Germline loops: CDR1 MGHDK, CDR2 SYGVNS. This CDR3 spans 14 amino acids. V trimming: 7 bases; J trimming: 5 bases; junction bases outside the gene matches: 11. The chain's CDR3 is CASTGQAFTHEQYF. CDR3 nucleotide sequence: TGTGCCAGCACTGGACAGGCCTTCACCCACGAGCAGTACTTC.

The chain couples TRBV6-4 to TRBJ2-5; 10 bases align to TRBD2. The length of the CDR3 is 15 residues. Germline CDR1 is MRHNA and CDR2 is SNTAGT. V shed 4 bases, J shed 5 bases, and the junction held 7 bases outside the gene matches. This CDR3 reads CASSAPGLAKETQYF. The DNA of the CDR3 is TGTGCCAGCAGTGCCCCGGGACTAGCGAAGGAGACCCAGTACTTC.

The chain employs TRBV7-3 and TRBJ1-5; TRBD1 might be the D (5 bases). From germline, CDR1 is SGHTA and CDR2 FQGTGA. CDR3 length: 13 amino acids. The V end was cut by 5 bases, the J end by 6 bases, with 11 bases between. The CDR3 nucleotides read TGTGCCAGCAGCCTTTCGGGGGGTCAGCCCCAGCATTTT. Amino acid sequence: CASSLSGGQPQHF.

The chain is built from TRBV19 and TRBJ1-1; D may be TRBD1 (5 bases). Germline CDR1 LNHDA, CDR2 SQIVND (reference sequence). This CDR3 is built from 13 residues. Trimming pared 6 bases from V and 3 bases from J, leaving 11 bases between. CDR3: CASSIAGHTEAFF. The CDR3 DNA follows: TGTGCCAGTAGCATTGCAGGGCACACTGAAGCTTTCTTT. Looking up the rest from reference TRBV19 and TRBJ1-1 gives the full variable domain: DGGITQSPKYLFRKEGQNVTLSCEQNLNHDAMYWYRQDPGQGLRLIYYSQIVNDFQKGDIAEGYSVSREKKESFPLTVTSAQKNPTAFYLCASSIAGHTEAFFGQGTRLTVV.

This sequence joins TRBV5-1 and TRBJ1-3; a weak D match, TRBD1 (5 bases). The CDR3 has 15 residues. From germline, CDR1 is SGHRS and CDR2 YFSETQ. Trimming pared 4 bases from V and 0 bases from J, leaving 11 bases between. The CDR3, as DNA: TGCGCCAGCAGCCTGGAGGGGTCCTCTGGAAACACCATATATTTT. Amino acid sequence: CASSLEGSSGNTIYF. The complete variable domain, with remaining parts taken from reference TRBV5-1 and TRBJ1-3, reads KAGVTQTPRYLIKTRGQQVTLSCSPISGHRSVSWYQQTPGQGLQFLFEYFSETQRNKGNFPGRFSGRQFSNSRSEMNVSTLELGDSALYLCASSLEGSSGNTIYFGEGSWLTVV.

The chain uses TRBV7-9 and TRBJ2-1; no reliable D call. The CDR3 totals 13 residues. V shed 5 bases and J shed 7 bases, with 12 bases lying between them. Germline CDR1 SEHNR, CDR2 FQNEAQ (reference sequence). CDR3 in amino acids: CASSPGSPNEQFF. As DNA, the CDR3 is TGTGCCAGCAGCCCAGGAAGCCCAAATGAGCAGTTCTTC.

This clone was observed a single time. The chain recombines TRBV27 with TRBJ2-4; weak D call: TRBD1 (6 bases). The germline CDR1 and CDR2 sequences are MNHEY and SMNVEV (reference sequence). This CDR3 spans 13 amino acids. V lost 8 bases and J lost 2, with 10 bases in between. The CDR3 bases are TGTGCCAGCCGAACAGGGACCAAAAACATTCAGTACTTC. It is translated as CASRTGTKNIQYF.

The V call is TRBV24-1, the J call TRBJ1-2; 7 bases map to TRBD1. Trimming took 6 bases from V and 8 from J; bases not matched to a gene: 5. The CDR3 has 12 amino acids. Germline-derived CDR1 and CDR2 are KGHDR and SFDVKD. The CDR3 DNA is TGTGCCACCAGTTCCGGGACAGAAGGCTACACCTTC. Translated: CATSSGTEGYTF.

The rearrangement links TRBV6-5 to TRBJ1-1; D is unclear. CDR1 is MNHEY, CDR2 SVGAGI, per germline. There are 13 residues in the CDR3. Trimming took 6 bases from V and 2 from J, leaving 10 bases between them. The CDR3 reads CASSLSRNTEAFF. CDR3 bases: TGTGCCAGCAGCCTTAGCCGTAACACTGAAGCTTTCTTT.

The chain links TRBV28 to TRBJ2-2, with D possibly matching TRBD2 (5 bases). Trimming shortened V by 5 bases and J by 6 bases, and 19 bases separated the two germline ends. CDR3 length: 16 amino acids. Germline lookup yields CDR1 MDHEN and CDR2 SYDVKM. In nucleotides, the CDR3 is TGTGCCAGCAGTCCCCCACGAGGGAGAAGCTCCGGGGAGCTGTTTTTT. It specifies CASSPPRGRSSGELFF.

This rearrangement joins TRBV15 to TRBJ1-4; D possibly corresponds to TRBD1 (6 bases). V dropped 3 bases and J dropped 4 bases, with 12 bases sitting between them. CDR1 is LNHNV and CDR2 is YYDKDF in the germline V gene (reference sequence). This CDR3 has 15 residues. CDR3 in amino acids: CATSRQTGFNEKLFF. The CDR3 coding sequence is TGTGCCACCAGCAGGCAGACAGGCTTTAATGAAAAACTGTTTTTT.

This clone was seen more than once but under ten times. The gene calls are TRBV11-2 and TRBJ2-7, with 8 nucleotides matching TRBD1. The CDR3 totals 16 residues. The V gene end was trimmed by 5 bases and the J gene end by 4 bases; junction bases not matched to a gene: 13. Germline lookup yields CDR1 SGHAT and CDR2 FQNNGV. The CDR3 DNA reads TGTGCCAGCAGCGGAGGTGGGGACAGGTTTCGATACGAGCAGTACTTC. It encodes CASSGGGDRFRYEQYF.

This chain links TRBV5-4 with TRBJ2-7; the D is unclear. The CDR3 has 15 amino acids. Trimming left V 0 bases short and J 2 bases short, with 12 bases between. The germline gives CDR1 SGHNT, CDR2 YYREEE (reference sequence). The CDR3 loop is CASSLEVGAPYEQYF. The CDR3 region has the DNA TGTGCCAGCAGCTTGGAAGTAGGAGCTCCCTACGAGCAGTACTTC.

Details on this clone: An end of the junction differs from the germline gene, which may be a read error. Other DNA sequences in the sample encode the same CDR3. The V and J genes are TRBV5-1 and TRBJ1-1, with 7 positions matching TRBD1. The CDR3 spans 14 residues. Germline V lookup: CDR1 SGHRS, CDR2 YFSETQ. Written as DNA, the CDR3 is TGCGCTAGCAGCTTGGACAGGCCAAACACTGAAGCTTTCTTT. It is translated as CASSLDRPNTEAFF.

The gene calls are TRBV11-2 and TRBJ1-4; 9 nucleotides line up with TRBD1. The length of the CDR3 is 19 residues. The germline V gene encodes CDR1 SGHAT and CDR2 FQNNGV. With V trimmed by 0 bases and J by 0 bases, 8 bases remained unmatched. The CDR3 DNA follows: TGTGCCAGCAGCTTAGAGGGACAGGGCCGTTTTGCAACTAATGAAAAACTGTTTTTT. It translates to CASSLEGQGRFATNEKLFF.

The J gene is TRBJ1-2, the V gene TRBV16; D gene unclear. V lost 0 bases and J lost 8, with 13 bases in between. The CDR3 is 14 residues long. Looked up from germline, CDR1 is KGHSY and CDR2 is FQNENV. CDR3 coding DNA: TGTGCCAGCAGCCAATCGGACGGGGTAGGCGGCTACACCTTC. Translated: CASSQSDGVGGYTF.

V usage is TRBV11-2 and J usage is TRBJ2-3, with 7 positions matching TRBD1. The germline V gene has CDR1 SGHAT and CDR2 FQNNGV. The length of the CDR3 is 15 residues. The ends lost 5 bases at V and 4 bases at J; junction bases unmatched: 9. CDR3 DNA sequence: TGTGCCAGCAGCCGCAGGGGGACGCACGCAGATACGCAGTATTTT. Its protein is CASSRRGTHADTQYF.

The V gene is TRBV4-1, the J gene TRBJ2-1; 7 nucleotides agree with TRBD1. The CDR3 is 15 residues long. Germline loops: CDR1 MGHRA, CDR2 YSYEKL. V was pared by 4 bases and J by 9 bases, with 12 bases of the junction left unmatched. CDR3 nucleotides: TGCGCCAGCAGCCCCCCCGGACAGGCCCACACTGAGCAGTTCTTC. This encodes CASSPPGQAHTEQFF.

This clone has more than one count but fewer than ten. The chain has TRBV19 and TRBJ1-2, with 7 bases aligning to TRBD1. With 5 bases clipped from V and 8 bases from J, the junction kept 17 bases outside the gene matches. The length of the CDR3 is 16 residues. CDR1 and CDR2 (germline): LNHDA, SQIVND (reference sequence). CDR3 DNA sequence: TGTGCCAGTAGTTCTACCGGGACAGTTAAGGCCGCGGGCTACACCTTC. It translates to CASSSTGTVKAAGYTF.

The rearrangement uses TRBV5-1 and TRBJ2-7; unclear D gene. The CDR3 has 12 amino acids. Germline V lookup: CDR1 SGHRS, CDR2 YFSETQ. The V gene lost 2 bases and the J gene lost 7 bases, with 10 bases spanning the gap. The CDR3 bases are TGCGCCAGCAGCTTAGAATCTCGGGAGCAGTACTTC. Amino acids: CASSLESREQYF.

This clone has only a few counts. The rearrangement links TRBV9 to TRBJ1-6; TRBD1 might be the D (5 bases). The CDR3 has 15 residues. V was clipped by 0 bases and J by 6 bases, with 10 bases between them. Germline CDR1 is SGDLS and CDR2 is YYNGEE. CDR3 residues: CASSVGTLPNSPLHF. The CDR3, as DNA: TGTGCCAGCAGCGTAGGGACACTTCCTAATTCACCCCTCCACTTT.

The rearrangement uses TRBV5-4 and TRBJ2-4, with D possibly matching TRBD1 (5 bases). The V and J ends lost 3 bases and 1 base respectively, with 23 bases between them. The CDR3 has 19 residues. Germline lookup yields CDR1 SGHNT and CDR2 YYREEE (reference sequence). CDR3: CASSYNIVSGAGAKNIQYF. Written as DNA, the CDR3 is TGTGCCAGCAGCTATAACATCGTAAGTGGGGCCGGGGCCAAAAACATTCAGTACTTC.

The rearrangement joins TRBV19 to TRBJ1-1; D unresolved. This CDR3 contains 13 residues. V was clipped by 3 bases and J by 5 bases, with 10 bases between them. Germline V gene lookup returns CDR1 LNHDA and CDR2 SQIVND (reference sequence). As DNA, the CDR3 is TGTGCCAGTAGTATCGGAGGGTTTACTGAAGCTTTCTTT. This encodes CASSIGGFTEAFF.

The chain carries TRBV2 and TRBJ1-2; a weak D match, TRBD1 (6 bases). The CDR3 has 13 residues. The germline V and J ends were trimmed by 5 bases and 3 bases, with 10 bases remaining between them. Germline V gene sequence: CDR1 SNHLY, CDR2 FYNNEI. DNA of the CDR3: TGTGCCAGCAGTATTGGGGGCGACTATGGCTACACCTTC. This translates into CASSIGGDYGYTF. The complete variable domain, with remaining parts taken from reference TRBV2 and TRBJ1-2, reads EPEVTQTPSHQVTQMGQEVILRCVPISNHLYFYWYRQILGQKVEFLVSFYNNEISEKSEIFDDQFSVERPDGSNFTLKIRSTKLEDSAMYFCASSIGGDYGYTFGSGTRLTVV.

This clone appeared a few times. V is TRBV5-1 and J is TRBJ2-5; possibly TRBD2 for D (5 bases). V gave up 2 bases and J gave up 2 bases, with 13 bases separating them. Germline lookup yields CDR1 SGHRS and CDR2 YFSETQ. The CDR3 has 15 amino acids. In DNA, the CDR3 is TGCGCCAGCAGCTTTCGGGGTCTAACTCAAGAGACCCAGTACTTC. It codes for CASSFRGLTQETQYF.

V gene TRBV18 combines with J gene TRBJ2-5, with a possible D match to TRBD1 (7 bases). CDR3 length: 14 amino acids. Trimming stripped 3 bases from V and 5 bases from J, with 13 bases between. From germline, CDR1 is KGHSH and CDR2 LQKENI. The chain's CDR3 is CASSPMTGRETQYF. CDR3 coding DNA: TGTGCCAGCTCACCTATGACAGGGAGGGAGACCCAGTACTTC.

This chain uses TRBV27 with TRBJ2-5; TRBD1 matches at 8 bases. Germline V gene lookup returns CDR1 MNHEY and CDR2 SMNVEV (reference sequence). The junction had 7 bases not matched to a gene; V was cut back by 5 bases and J by 5 bases. The CDR3 totals 14 residues. The CDR3 loop is CASSARQGRETQYF. In nucleotides, the CDR3 is TGTGCCAGCAGTGCCAGACAGGGGAGGGAGACCCAGTACTTC.

The V and J genes are TRBV30 and TRBJ1-6; D is unresolved. The CDR3 runs 13 residues. Germline V gene sequence: CDR1 GTSNPN, CDR2 SVGIG (reference sequence). Between the trimmed V and J ends, which lost 2 bases and 11 bases, there was a span of 13 bases. The CDR3 DNA follows: TGTGCCTGGAGTCGACCGGCCGAGGCACCCCTCCACTTT. Translation: CAWSRPAEAPLHF.

This chain joins TRBV4-2 and TRBJ2-4, with D possibly matching TRBD1 (5 bases). This CDR3 is built from 16 residues. CDR1 LGHNA and CDR2 YNFKEQ come from the germline V gene. The germline V and J ends were trimmed by 0 bases and 0 bases, with 9 bases remaining between them. CDR3 sequence (DNA): TGTGCCAGCAGCCAAGATGACAGTCTAGCCAAAAACATTCAGTACTTC. Protein: CASSQDDSLAKNIQYF.